This TCR beta chain originates from a study of control samples from healthy donors and cancer patients. V lost 4 bases and J lost 9, with 16 bases in between. The CDR3 extends over 13 amino acids. Looked up from germline, CDR1 is SQVTM and CDR2 is ANQGSEA. The protocol was immunoSEQ multiplex PCR, while the TCRdb copy is restricted to in-frame clones and leaves out a portion. The table lists 98,000 or so clones, about 87% of them singletons. The V call is TRBV29-1, the J call TRBJ2-1, with D perhaps matching TRBD2 (5 bases). This TCR was recovered from an older woman in good health. Sequences were obtained from blood. The chain's CDR3 is CSVGPLVGSEQFF. The CDR3 DNA follows: TGCAGCGTTGGCCCCTTGGTTGGGAGTGAGCAGTTCTTC.